This T cell receptor (beta chain) appears in the sequencing data of a study of chemoradiotherapy in HPV16-positive cancers (dated by TCRdb to between 2020 and 2023). In the study overall: Candidate HPV-specific T-cell clones and common TCR motifs were defined by functional T-cell assays performed on cells from a couple of HPV16-positive patients. Next, the candidate HPV-specific TCRs and motifs were followed in TCR repertoires from over 85 patients with HPV-related cancers. The study set out to ask whether T-cell immunity against the HPV oncoproteins E6 and E7 changes over the course of chemoradiotherapy and whether that immunity affects survival.

On the study overall, not on this receptor specifically: Among HPV16-positive patients, expansion of HPV-responsive T cells during chemoradiotherapy was associated with better recurrence-free survival. Expansion of candidate HPV-specific clones and E7-related TCR motifs was observed in the tumor microenvironment during treatment, whereas no such expansion was observed for non-HPV-specific T cells. Only two HPV16-positive patients were used to derive the functional definition of HPV-specific T cells, and the survival association was reported for HPV16-positive patients.

Turning to this clone: Its antigen specificity is not known. Base quality data are lacking; no much larger clone is found one base away.

Repertoires were sampled multiple times during chemoradiotherapy, which allowed clonal expansion in the tumor microenvironment to be followed. Library generation was performed with the immunoSEQ multiplex PCR assay. TCRdb retrieved this table from immuneACCESS and kept in-frame rearrangements only. Not all clones are present; in checked studies, unresolved V genes account for under half, and no reason is known for the remainder. This sample lists about 15,000 clones; roughly 73% were detected once. The top ten clones comprise under 1.5% of the sample. Per the germline V gene, SGHNT is the CDR1 and YENEEA is the CDR2. Trimming at the junction amounts to 4 bases on V and 0 bases on J, and the germline ends lie 9 bases apart. The CDR3 starts with the cysteine, ends with the phenylalanine, and has 14 residues. Kept here is only the CDR3 DNA, which spans 42 bases and is read in frame from base 1.

This specimen was collected from a patient who underwent chemoradiotherapy. The chain is made from TRBV11-3 and TRBJ2-5, with the D gene too uncertain to name. This receptor was taken from a human donor with HPV-associated anogenital cancer. The CDR3: CASSSRRNQETQYF. The nucleotide sequence is TGTGCCAGCAGCTCCCGACGGAACCAAGAGACCCAGTACTTC.